The clone carrying this T cell receptor beta chain was detected a few times. Its antigen is as yet unknown. The entry originates in a study of vaccination and CD4 T cells after COVID-19. Overall study context: Vaccination of participants consisted of two doses of either BNT162b2 or mRNA-1273 vaccine. Overall study results and limits: Vaccine-specific clones in convalescent patients were spike mono-reactive in 304 of 307 cases. The study found that a median roughly 89% of reactive clones in convalescent patients appeared only post-vaccination.

Treatment noted: approximately nine-day PBMC culture with coronavirus spike peptide pools or control peptides (ViraFEST assay). With the Oncomine TCR Beta short-read assay, DNA from cultured CD4+ T cells was sequenced. TCRdb processed the PCR reads anew with MiXCR; each CDR3 protein has one entry. The top ten hold approximately 37% of the sample, which has just under 8,500 distinct CDR3 sequences, roughly 70% seen once. This CDR3 comprises 13 residues. The germline gives CDR1 SGHTA, CDR2 FQGTGA. V was pared by 5 bases and J by 4 bases, with 2 bases of the junction left unmatched. V and J are TRBV7-3 and TRBJ1-2; 9 bases line up with TRBD1. The source of this sequence is a human donor who had recovered from COVID-19. The specimen was CD4+ T cells from blood, cultured in vitro. As DNA, the CDR3 is TGTGCCAGCAGCCCGGGACAGGGCTATGGCTACACCTTC. Its protein product is CASSPGQGYGYTF. Looking up the rest from reference TRBV7-3 and TRBJ1-2 gives the full variable domain: GAGVSQTPSNKVTEKGKYVELRCDPISGHTALYWYRQSLGQGPEFLIYFQGTGAADDSGLPNDRFFAVRPEGSVSTLKIQRTERGDSAVYLCASSPGQGYGYTFGSGTRLTVV.